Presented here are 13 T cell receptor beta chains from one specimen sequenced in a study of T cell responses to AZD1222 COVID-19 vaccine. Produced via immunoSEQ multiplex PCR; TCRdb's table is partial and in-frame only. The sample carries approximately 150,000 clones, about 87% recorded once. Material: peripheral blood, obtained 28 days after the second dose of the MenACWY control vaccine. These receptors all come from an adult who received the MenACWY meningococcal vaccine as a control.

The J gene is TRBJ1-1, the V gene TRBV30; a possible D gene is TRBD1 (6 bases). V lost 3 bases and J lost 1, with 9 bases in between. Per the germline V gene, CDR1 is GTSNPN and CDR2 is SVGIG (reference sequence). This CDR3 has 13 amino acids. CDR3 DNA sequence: TGTGCCTGGAGCCTGACAGGGAACACTGAAGCTTTCTTT. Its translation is CAWSLTGNTEAFF.

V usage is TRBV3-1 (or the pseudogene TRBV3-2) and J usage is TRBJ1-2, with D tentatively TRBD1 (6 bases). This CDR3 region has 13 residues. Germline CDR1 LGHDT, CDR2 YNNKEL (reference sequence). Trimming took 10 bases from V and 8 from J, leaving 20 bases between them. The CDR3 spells CATYDWGAWGYTF. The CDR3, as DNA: TGTGCCACCTACGATTGGGGGGCGTGGGGCTACACCTTC.

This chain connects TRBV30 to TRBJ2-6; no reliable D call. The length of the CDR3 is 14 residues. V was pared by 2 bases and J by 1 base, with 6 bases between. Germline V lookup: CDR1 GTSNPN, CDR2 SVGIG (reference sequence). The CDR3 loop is CAWSWVSGANVLTF. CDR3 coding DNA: TGTGCCTGGAGTTGGGTATCTGGGGCCAACGTCCTGACTTTC.

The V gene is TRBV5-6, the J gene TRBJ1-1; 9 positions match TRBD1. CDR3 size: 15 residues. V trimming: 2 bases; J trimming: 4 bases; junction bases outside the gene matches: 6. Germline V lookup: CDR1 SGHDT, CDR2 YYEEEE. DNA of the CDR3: TGTGCCAGCAGCTTCCATACAGGGGGCATCACTGAAGCTTTCTTT. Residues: CASSFHTGGITEAFF.

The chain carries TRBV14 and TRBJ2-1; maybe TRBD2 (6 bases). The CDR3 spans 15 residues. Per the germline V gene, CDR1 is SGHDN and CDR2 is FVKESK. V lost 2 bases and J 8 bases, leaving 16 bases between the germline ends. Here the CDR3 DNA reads TGTGCCAGCAGCCAACACTCCTCCCCGGGGGATGAGCAGTTCTTC. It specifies CASSQHSSPGDEQFF.

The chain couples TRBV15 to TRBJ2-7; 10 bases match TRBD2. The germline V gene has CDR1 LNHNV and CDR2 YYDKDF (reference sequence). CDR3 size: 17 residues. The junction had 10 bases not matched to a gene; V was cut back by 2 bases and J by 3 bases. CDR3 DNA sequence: TGTGCCACCAGCAGACGCCCCCGGACTAGCGGAAACTACGAGCAGTACTTC. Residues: CATSRRPRTSGNYEQYF.

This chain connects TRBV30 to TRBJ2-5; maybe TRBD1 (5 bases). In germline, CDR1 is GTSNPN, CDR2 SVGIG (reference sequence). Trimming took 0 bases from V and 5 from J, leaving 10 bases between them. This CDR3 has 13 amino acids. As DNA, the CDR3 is TGTGCCTGGAGTGTAATTGCAGGGGAGACCCAGTACTTC. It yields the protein CAWSVIAGETQYF.

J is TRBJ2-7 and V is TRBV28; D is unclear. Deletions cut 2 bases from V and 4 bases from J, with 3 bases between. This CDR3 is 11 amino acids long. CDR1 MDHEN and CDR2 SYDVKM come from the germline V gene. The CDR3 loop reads CASSLKYEQYF. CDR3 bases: TGTGCCAGCAGTTTAAAGTACGAGCAGTACTTC.

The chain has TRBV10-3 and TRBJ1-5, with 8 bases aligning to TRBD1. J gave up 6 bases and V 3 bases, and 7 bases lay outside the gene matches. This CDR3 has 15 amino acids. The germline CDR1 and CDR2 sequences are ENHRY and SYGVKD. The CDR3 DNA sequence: TGTGCCATCAGTGAACGACAGGGGCTGGCTCAGCCCCAGCATTTT. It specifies CAISERQGLAQPQHF.

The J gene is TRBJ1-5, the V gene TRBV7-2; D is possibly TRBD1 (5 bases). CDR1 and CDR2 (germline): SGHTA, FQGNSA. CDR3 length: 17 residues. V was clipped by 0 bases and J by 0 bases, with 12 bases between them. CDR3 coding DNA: TGTGCCAGCAGCTTAGCCGTTAGGGGCTATAGCAATCAGCCCCAGCATTTT. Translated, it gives CASSLAVRGYSNQPQHF.

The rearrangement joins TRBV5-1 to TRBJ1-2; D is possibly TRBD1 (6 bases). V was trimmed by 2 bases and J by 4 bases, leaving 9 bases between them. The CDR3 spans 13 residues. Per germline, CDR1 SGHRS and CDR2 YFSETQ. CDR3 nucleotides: TGCGCCAGCAGCTTCTCCAGGGGCTATGGCTACACCTTC. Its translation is CASSFSRGYGYTF.

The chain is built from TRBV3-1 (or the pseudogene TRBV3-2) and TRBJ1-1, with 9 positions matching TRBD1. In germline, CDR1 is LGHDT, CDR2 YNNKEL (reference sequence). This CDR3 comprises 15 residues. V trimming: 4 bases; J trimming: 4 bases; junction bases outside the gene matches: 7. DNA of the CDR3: TGTGCCAGCAGCCCCAGTGGACAGGGGTTCACTGAAGCTTTCTTT. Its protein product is CASSPSGQGFTEAFF.

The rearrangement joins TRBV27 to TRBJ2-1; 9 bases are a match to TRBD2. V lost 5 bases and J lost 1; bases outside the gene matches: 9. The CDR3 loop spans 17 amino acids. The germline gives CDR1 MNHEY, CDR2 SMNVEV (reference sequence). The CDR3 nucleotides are TGTGCCAGCAGTGGCGCGGGGGGGCGGGAATCCTACAATGAGCAGTTCTTC. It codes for CASSGAGGRESYNEQFF.